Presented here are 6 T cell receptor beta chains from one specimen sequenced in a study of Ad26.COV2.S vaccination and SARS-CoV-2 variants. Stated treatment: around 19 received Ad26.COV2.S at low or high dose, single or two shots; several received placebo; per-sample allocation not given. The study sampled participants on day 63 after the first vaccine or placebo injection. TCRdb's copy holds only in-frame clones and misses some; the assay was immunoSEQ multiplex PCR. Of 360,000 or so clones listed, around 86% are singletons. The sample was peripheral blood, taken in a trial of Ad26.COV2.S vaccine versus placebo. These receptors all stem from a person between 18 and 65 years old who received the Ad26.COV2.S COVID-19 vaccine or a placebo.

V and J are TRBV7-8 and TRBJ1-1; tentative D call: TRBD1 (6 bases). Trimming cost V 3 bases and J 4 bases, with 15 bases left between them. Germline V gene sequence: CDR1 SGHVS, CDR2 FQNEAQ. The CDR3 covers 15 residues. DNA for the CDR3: TGTGCCAGCAGCTTCCTGGACAGTCGGGGCACTGAAGCTTTCTTT. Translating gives CASSFLDSRGTEAFF.

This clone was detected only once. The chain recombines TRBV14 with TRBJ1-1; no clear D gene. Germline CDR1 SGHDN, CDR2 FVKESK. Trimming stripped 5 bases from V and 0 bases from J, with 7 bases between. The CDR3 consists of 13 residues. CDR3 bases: TGTGCCAGCAGCTCACGATTGAACACTGAAGCTTTCTTT. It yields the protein CASSSRLNTEAFF.

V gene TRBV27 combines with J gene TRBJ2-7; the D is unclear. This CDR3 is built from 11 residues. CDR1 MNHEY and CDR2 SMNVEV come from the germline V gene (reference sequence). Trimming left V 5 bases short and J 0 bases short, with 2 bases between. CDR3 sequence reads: CASSTSYEQYF. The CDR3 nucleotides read TGTGCCAGCAGTACCTCCTACGAGCAGTACTTC.

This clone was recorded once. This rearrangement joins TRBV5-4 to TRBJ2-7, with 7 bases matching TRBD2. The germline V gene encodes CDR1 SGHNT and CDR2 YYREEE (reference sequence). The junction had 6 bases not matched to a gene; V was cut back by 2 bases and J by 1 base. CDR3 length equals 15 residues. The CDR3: CASSFKASGSYEQYF. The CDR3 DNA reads TGTGCCAGCAGCTTTAAGGCTAGCGGATCCTACGAGCAGTACTTC.

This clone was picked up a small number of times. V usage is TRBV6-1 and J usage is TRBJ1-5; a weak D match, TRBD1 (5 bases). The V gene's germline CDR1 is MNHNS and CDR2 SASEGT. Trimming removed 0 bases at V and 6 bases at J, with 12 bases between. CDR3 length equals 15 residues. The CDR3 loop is CASSEAGRVGQPQHF. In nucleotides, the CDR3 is TGTGCCAGCAGTGAAGCAGGCAGGGTAGGTCAGCCCCAGCATTTT.

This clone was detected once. The DNA of the CDR3 is TGTGCCAGCAGCTTAGCCGGGGGGGCCTTAGATACGCAGTATTTT. This encodes CASSLAGGALDTQYF. The rearrangement joins TRBV7-2 to TRBJ2-3; 8 nucleotides line up with TRBD2. The J segment lost 5 bases and the V segment lost 0 bases, leaving 4 bases of the junction unmatched. CDR1 is SGHTA, CDR2 FQGNSA, per germline. The CDR3 runs 15 residues.